The 17 T cell receptor beta chains below were found in one sample sequenced in a study of blood T cell repertoires in COVID-19. Method: immunoSEQ multiplex PCR; TCRdb's copy keeps in-frame clones and lacks some. The sample lists tens of thousands of clones, around 85% seen once, with around 19% in the top ten. Material: peripheral blood. The receptors were sampled from a woman in her sixties or seventies with COVID-19, enrolled during active disease.

J is TRBJ2-3 and V is TRBV11-2; 7 nucleotides match TRBD2. This CDR3 has 13 amino acids. The trim removed 10 bases at V and 3 bases at J, leaving 7 bases unmatched. The V gene's germline CDR1 is SGHAT and CDR2 FQNNGV. CDR3 in DNA: TGTGCCATCGCTAGAGCGGGGACAGATACGCAGTATTTT. It codes for CAIARAGTDTQYF.

As to this clone: The sample contains more than one DNA sequence encoding this CDR3. The chain carries TRBV6-6 and TRBJ1-5, with 11 bases matching TRBD1. The CDR3 length is 16 residues. From germline, CDR1 is MNHNY and CDR2 SVGAGI (reference sequence). V shed 0 bases, J shed 6 bases, and the junction held 4 bases outside the gene matches. The CDR3 DNA follows: TGTGCCAGCAGTTACTCAGGGACAGGGGGTGGTCAGCCCCAGCATTTT. It specifies CASSYSGTGGGQPQHF.

The chain carries TRBV7-2 and TRBJ2-1, with D perhaps TRBD1 (6 bases). Germline V gene lookup returns CDR1 SGHTA and CDR2 FQGNSA. The germline V and J ends were trimmed by 4 bases and 6 bases, with 16 bases remaining between them. The CDR3 is made up of 15 amino acids. The CDR3 region is CASSSGSAGANEQFF. In nucleotides, the CDR3 is TGTGCCAGCAGCTCCGGTTCGGCAGGGGCCAATGAGCAGTTCTTC. Variable domain in full (rest from reference TRBV7-2 and TRBJ2-1): GAGVSQSPSNKVTEKGKDVELRCDPISGHTALYWYRQSLGQGLEFLIYFQGNSAPDKSGLPSDRFSAERTGGSVSTLTIQRTQQEDSAVYLCASSSGSAGANEQFFGPGTRLTVL.

V and J are TRBV6-6 and TRBJ1-3, with 9 positions matching TRBD1. V trimming: 0 bases; J trimming: 0 bases; junction bases outside the gene matches: 0. Per germline, CDR1 MNHNY and CDR2 SVGAGI (reference sequence). The CDR3 spans 16 residues. The CDR3 DNA reads TGTGCCAGCAGTTACTCGGACAGGGGCTCTGGAAACACCATATATTTT. Translated, it gives CASSYSDRGSGNTIYF.

This clone has only a few counts. The rearrangement links TRBV9 to TRBJ2-2; 7 bases match TRBD2. Unmatched junction bases numbered 6, after V lost 10 bases and J lost 3 bases. The CDR3 is 13 residues long. CDR1 SGDLS and CDR2 YYNGEE come from the germline V gene. CDR3 sequence reads: CACAGGDTGELFF. The CDR3, as DNA: TGTGCCTGTGCTGGGGGGGACACCGGGGAGCTGTTTTTT.

This clone was counted between two and nine times. The V call is TRBV9, the J call TRBJ1-3, with D perhaps TRBD1 (5 bases). Trimming removed 0 bases from V and 2 bases from J, with 9 bases in between. There are 15 residues in the CDR3. From germline, CDR1 is SGDLS and CDR2 YYNGEE. The CDR3 nucleotides are TGTGCCAGCAGCGTAGGAGGCAGGGCTGGAAACACCATATATTTT. Translated: CASSVGGRAGNTIYF.

This clone was detected only a few times. Here the CDR3 reads CASSWANTGPGNTIYF. The CDR3 region has the DNA TGTGCCAGCAGCTGGGCGAACACAGGGCCCGGAAACACCATATATTTT. V is TRBV7-2 and J is TRBJ1-3; D may be TRBD1 (6 bases). This CDR3 is built from 16 residues. Trimming took 4 bases from V and 4 from J, leaving 17 bases between them. The germline gives CDR1 SGHTA, CDR2 FQGNSA.

The genes are TRBV10-3 and TRBJ1-2; D gene ambiguous. From germline, CDR1 is ENHRY and CDR2 SYGVKD. This CDR3 has 13 amino acids. V lost 2 bases and J lost 7, with 11 bases in between. The CDR3 loop reads CAISESESRGYTF. CDR3 in DNA: TGTGCCATCAGTGAGAGTGAGAGTCGTGGCTACACCTTC.

A note on this clone: Distinct nucleotide sequences in the sample also encode this CDR3. V usage is TRBV5-1 and J usage is TRBJ2-3; no clear D. The CDR3 has 14 amino acids. With 0 bases removed from V and 2 bases from J, the gap between germline ends came to 7 bases. Germline V CDR1 and CDR2: SGHRS, YFSETQ. This CDR3 is CASSLGQDTDTQYF. CDR3 bases: TGCGCCAGCAGCTTGGGACAAGACACAGATACGCAGTATTTT.

This rearrangement joins TRBV6-5 to TRBJ2-1; the match to TRBD2 covers 7 bases. The CDR3 has 14 amino acids. CDR1 is MNHEY, CDR2 SVGAGI, per germline. V shed 8 bases, J shed 0 bases, and the junction held 4 bases outside the gene matches. DNA of the CDR3: TGTGCCAGCTGGGAGGGGAGCTCCTACAATGAGCAGTTCTTC. Translated: CASWEGSSYNEQFF.

The chain couples TRBV2 to TRBJ1-3, with TRBD1 matching over 9 bases. CDR3 length: 15 amino acids. Germline CDR1 is SNHLY and CDR2 is FYNNEI. V lost 5 bases to trimming and J lost 3 bases; unmatched junction nucleotides: 5. CDR3 region: CASSLQGQGGNTIYF. The CDR3 DNA is TGTGCCAGCAGTCTACAGGGACAGGGTGGAAACACCATATATTTT.

DNA for the CDR3: TGCGCCAGCAGCTTGGGCGGGACGGACTATGGCTACACCTTC. Its translation is CASSLGGTDYGYTF. The V gene is TRBV5-1, the J gene TRBJ1-2; D possibly corresponds to TRBD1 (5 bases). The length of the CDR3 is 14 residues. Germline V lookup: CDR1 SGHRS, CDR2 YFSETQ. The V and J ends lost 0 bases and 3 bases respectively, with 9 bases between them.

This clone was seen a single time. J is TRBJ1-5 and V is TRBV19, with a possible D match to TRBD1 (6 bases). V shed 0 bases and J shed 11 bases, with 14 bases lying between them. The germline CDR1 and CDR2 sequences are LNHDA and SQIVND (reference sequence). This CDR3 has 14 amino acids. Here the CDR3 reads CASSIDLLGTSQHF. The CDR3, as DNA: TGTGCCAGTAGTATAGATTTACTGGGGACATCCCAGCATTTT.

Only one count was recorded for this clone. The V call is TRBV5-6, the J call TRBJ1-4; TRBD1 matches 7 bases. From germline, CDR1 is SGHDT and CDR2 YYEEEE. CDR3 length equals 15 residues. V dropped 2 bases and J dropped 0; count of bases not matched to a gene: 1. In DNA form, the CDR3 reads TGTGCCAGCAGCTTCGGACAGGCAACTAATGAAAAACTGTTTTTT. This gives the protein CASSFGQATNEKLFF.

As DNA, the CDR3 is TGTGCCAGCAGCACAATTGGACAGGGTGAGACCCAGTACTTC. Encoded protein: CASSTIGQGETQYF. The chain links TRBV7-2 to TRBJ2-5; the match to TRBD1 covers 8 bases. The V gene's germline CDR1 is SGHTA and CDR2 FQGNSA. V lost 5 bases, J lost 5 bases, and 7 bases stayed unmatched. This CDR3 region has 14 residues.

The V call is TRBV6-5, the J call TRBJ2-2; the D gene is possibly TRBD1 (5 bases). The V and J ends lost 7 bases and 4 bases respectively, with 16 bases between them. CDR1 is MNHEY and CDR2 is SVGAGI in the germline V gene. The CDR3 has 15 amino acids. CDR3 in DNA: TGTGCCAGCACCCAGGGCGTCTGGGGCACCGGGGAGCTGTTTTTT. Translation: CASTQGVWGTGELFF.

The chain is built from TRBV18 and TRBJ1-5; no definite D call. V was cut by 3 bases and J by 5 bases, with 11 bases left in between. The CDR3 covers 14 residues. Per germline, CDR1 KGHSH and CDR2 LQKENI. The CDR3 DNA reads as TGTGCCAGCTCACCGGTGGAGGAGGATCAGCCCCAGCATTTT. It codes for CASSPVEEDQPQHF.